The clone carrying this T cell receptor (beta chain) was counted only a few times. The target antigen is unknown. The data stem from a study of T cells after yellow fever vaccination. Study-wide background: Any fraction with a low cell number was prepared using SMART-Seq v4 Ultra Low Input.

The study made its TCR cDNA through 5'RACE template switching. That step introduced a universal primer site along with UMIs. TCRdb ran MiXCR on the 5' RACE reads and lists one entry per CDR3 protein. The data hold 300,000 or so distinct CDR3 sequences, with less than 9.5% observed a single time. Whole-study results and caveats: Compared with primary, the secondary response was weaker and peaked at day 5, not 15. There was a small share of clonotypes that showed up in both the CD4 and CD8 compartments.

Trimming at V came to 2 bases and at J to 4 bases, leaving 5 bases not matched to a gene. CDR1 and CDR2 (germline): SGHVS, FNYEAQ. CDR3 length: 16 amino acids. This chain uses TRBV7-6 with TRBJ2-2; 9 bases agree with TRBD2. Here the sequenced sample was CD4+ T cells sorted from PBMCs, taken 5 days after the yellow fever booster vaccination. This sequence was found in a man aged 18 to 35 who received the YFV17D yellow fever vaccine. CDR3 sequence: CASSLIAGAGTGELFF. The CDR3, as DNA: TGTGCCAGCAGCTTAATAGCGGGGGCGGGCACCGGGGAGCTGTTTTTT.